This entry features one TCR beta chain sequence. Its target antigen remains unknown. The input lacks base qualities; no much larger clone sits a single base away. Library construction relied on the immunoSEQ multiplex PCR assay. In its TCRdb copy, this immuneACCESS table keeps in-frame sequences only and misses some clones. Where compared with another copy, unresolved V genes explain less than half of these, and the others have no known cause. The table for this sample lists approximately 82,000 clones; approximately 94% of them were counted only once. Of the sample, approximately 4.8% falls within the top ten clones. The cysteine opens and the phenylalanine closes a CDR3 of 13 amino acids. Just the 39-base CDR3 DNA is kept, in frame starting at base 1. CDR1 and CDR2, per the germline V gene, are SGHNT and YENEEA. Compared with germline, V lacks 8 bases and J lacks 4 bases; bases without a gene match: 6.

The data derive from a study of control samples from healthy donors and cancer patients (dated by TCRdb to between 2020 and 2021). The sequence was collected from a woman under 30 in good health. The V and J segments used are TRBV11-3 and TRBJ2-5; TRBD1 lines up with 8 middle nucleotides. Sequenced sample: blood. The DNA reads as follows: TGTGCCAGCGAGACCGGGACAGGAGAGACCCAGTACTTC. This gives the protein CASETGTGETQYF. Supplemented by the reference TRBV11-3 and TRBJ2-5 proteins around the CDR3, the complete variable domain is EAGVVQSPRYKIIEKKQPVAFWCNPISGHNTLYWYLQNLGQGPELLIRYENEEAVDDSQLPKDRFSAERLKGVDSTLKIQPAELGDSAVYLCASETGTGETQYFGPGTRLLVL.